The 25 T cell receptor beta chains below all came from one sample that was sequenced in a study of T cells after yellow fever vaccination. Each CDR3 protein gets one entry after TCRdb re-called the 5' RACE reads with MiXCR. The table records fewer than 650,000 distinct CDR3 sequences, around a fifth of them present only once. Sequences were derived from PBMCs, sampled 21 days after the first yellow fever vaccination. The source of these receptors is a man aged 18 to 35 who received the YFV17D yellow fever vaccine.

The rearrangement links TRBV7-2 to TRBJ2-1, with 7 bases matching TRBD2. The germline CDR1 and CDR2 sequences are SGHTA and FQGNSA. Trimming removed 1 base from V and 6 bases from J; junction bases left unmatched: 3. This CDR3 comprises 14 residues. The CDR3 region is CASSLVASGNEQFF. The CDR3 DNA sequence: TGTGCCAGCAGCTTAGTAGCTAGCGGCAATGAGCAGTTCTTC.

The V call is TRBV4-1, the J call TRBJ1-5; D is perhaps TRBD1 (6 bases). This CDR3 comprises 17 residues. Germline V lookup: CDR1 MGHRA, CDR2 YSYEKL. Trimming took off 1 base at V and 0 bases at J, with 13 bases between the two ends. The CDR3 protein is CASSQGKGEYSNQPQHF. The CDR3, as DNA: TGCGCCAGCAGCCAAGGAAAGGGGGAATATAGCAATCAGCCCCAGCATTTT.

This clonotype has more than one count but fewer than ten. This sequence joins TRBV5-1 and TRBJ2-5; weak D call: TRBD1 (5 bases). Trimming removed 7 bases from V and 2 bases from J, with 15 bases in between. The V gene's germline CDR1 is SGHRS and CDR2 YFSETQ. CDR3 size: 14 residues. In DNA form, the CDR3 reads TGCGCCAGCTACGGACACAACCTACAAGAGACCCAGTACTTC. Translating it yields CASYGHNLQETQYF.

This chain joins TRBV12-3 or TRBV12-4 and TRBJ1-1; the D is unclear. This CDR3 is 13 amino acids long. Trimming pared 2 bases from V and 3 bases from J, leaving 7 bases between. CDR3 residues: CASSLRWDTEAFF. CDR3 nucleotide sequence: TGTGCCAGCAGTTTAAGGTGGGACACTGAAGCTTTCTTT.

This clonotype was seen at least ten times. This chain uses TRBV7-9 with TRBJ1-1, with unresolved D. Germline values: CDR1 SEHNR, CDR2 FQNEAQ (reference sequence). V was shortened by 0 bases and J by 3 bases, with 8 bases between the two germline ends. The CDR3 has 14 residues. CDR3 in DNA: TGTGCCAGCAGCTTAGCGAATCGGTACACTGAAGCTTTCTTT. Translated: CASSLANRYTEAFF.

This clonotype was seen a few times. The V and J genes are TRBV5-4 and TRBJ1-1; no clear D. V lost 4 bases, J lost 1 base, and 8 bases lay in between. The V gene's germline CDR1 is SGHNT and CDR2 YYREEE (reference sequence). This CDR3 has 13 residues. The CDR3 DNA is TGTGCCAGCAGCCCTTTCAAGAACACTGAAGCTTTCTTT. Translation: CASSPFKNTEAFF. The variable domain in full, with the rest retrieved from reference TRBV5-4 and TRBJ1-1, is ETGVTQSPTHLIKTRGQQVTLRCSSQSGHNTVSWYQQALGQGPQFIFQYYREEENGRGNFPPRFSGLQFPNYSSELNVNALELDDSALYLCASSPFKNTEAFFGQGTRLTVV.

For this clonotype: This sequence may be a read error, since a much larger clone differs from it by one base. The gene calls are TRBV7-9 and TRBJ1-5, with D unresolved. The CDR3 covers 12 residues. Germline V gene data show CDR1 as SEHNR and CDR2 as FQNEAQ (reference sequence). The germline V and J ends were trimmed by 6 bases and 1 base, with 4 bases remaining between them. The CDR3 sequence is CASSESNQPQHF. In nucleotides, the CDR3 is TGTGCCAGCAGTGAGAGCAATCAGCCCCAGCATTTT.

This clonotype was seen many times. This chain connects TRBV10-1 to TRBJ2-3; no definite D call. The CDR3 has 13 residues. The germline V gene has CDR1 WNHNN and CDR2 SYGVQD (reference sequence). Between the trimmed V and J ends, which lost 4 bases and 1 base, there was a span of 6 bases. The CDR3 loop is CASSASGTDTQYF. The CDR3 bases are TGCGCCAGCAGTGCAAGCGGCACAGATACGCAGTATTTT.

V and J are TRBV3-1 and TRBJ2-5; D is tentatively TRBD1 or TRBD2 (6 bases each). Trimming left V 0 bases short and J 5 bases short, with 13 bases between. Per germline, CDR1 LGHDT and CDR2 YNNKEL (reference sequence). This CDR3 has 15 residues. The CDR3 DNA sequence: TGTGCCAGCAGCCAAGAACCGGGGGCAGGGGAGACCCAGTACTTC. It translates to CASSQEPGAGETQYF.

This clonotype has a handful of counts. The chain is built from TRBV12-3 or TRBV12-4 and TRBJ1-1; D unclear. With 7 bases removed from V and 4 bases from J, the gap between germline ends came to 7 bases. CDR3 length equals 11 residues. CDR3 coding DNA: TGTGCCAGCAAGGGTTCCACTGAAGCTTTCTTT. This encodes CASKGSTEAFF.

Only one count was recorded for this clonotype. The chain recombines TRBV6-5 with TRBJ1-2; D is uncertain. The germline V gene has CDR1 MNHEY and CDR2 SVGAGI. This CDR3 has 12 residues. Trimming cost V 8 bases and J 8 bases, with 15 bases left between them. The CDR3 DNA reads as TGTGCCAGCGGCAACGATCGTCACGGCTACACCTTC. This codes for CASGNDRHGYTF.

In this sample, this clonotype turned up a few times. J is TRBJ2-7 and V is TRBV6-5; D remains ambiguous. Per the germline V gene, CDR1 is MNHEY and CDR2 is SVGAGI. V was shortened by 1 base and J by 3 bases, with 10 bases between the two germline ends. The CDR3 is 14 residues long. CDR3 loop: CASSYWTKDYEQYF. The CDR3 region has the DNA TGTGCCAGCAGTTACTGGACGAAGGACTACGAGCAGTACTTC.

The gene calls are TRBV30 and TRBJ2-4, with D possibly TRBD1 on 6 matching bases. The length of the CDR3 is 15 residues. V was cut by 0 bases and J by 4 bases, with 13 bases left in between. Germline V gives CDR1 GTSNPN, CDR2 SVGIG (reference sequence). The CDR3 here is CAWSVGAGAKNIQYF. The DNA of the CDR3 is TGTGCCTGGAGTGTAGGTGCAGGGGCTAAAAACATTCAGTACTTC.

This clonotype was counted ten times or more. V and J are TRBV20-1 and TRBJ2-5, with a weak D call TRBD1 (6 bases). Trimming removed 1 base from V and 2 bases from J, with 11 bases in between. Germline CDR1 is DFQATT and CDR2 is SNEGSKA (reference sequence). The CDR3 is 14 residues long. The CDR3 DNA reads as TGCAGTGCTAGAGGGACAGCAAAACAAGAGACCCAGTACTTC. Translation: CSARGTAKQETQYF.

The V call is TRBV7-4, the J call TRBJ2-7; 7 positions agree with TRBD1. Looked up from germline, CDR1 is SGHVT and CDR2 is SQSDAQ. V was clipped by 5 bases and J by 6 bases; unmatched bases: 10. CDR3 length: 14 amino acids. Here the CDR3 DNA reads TGTGCCAGCAGCCTGACAGGGCTCCGGGTCGAGCAGTACTTC. It yields the protein CASSLTGLRVEQYF.

J is TRBJ2-5 and V is TRBV7-2; D is possibly TRBD1 or TRBD2 (5 bases each). Per germline, CDR1 SGHTA and CDR2 FQGNSA. Trimming removed 7 bases at V and 1 base at J, with 10 bases between. The CDR3 has 13 amino acids. The CDR3 nucleotides read TGTGCCAGCACCATTGGGACCCAAGAGACCCAGTACTTC. Its translation: CASTIGTQETQYF.

V is TRBV7-9 and J is TRBJ2-2, with D possibly being TRBD2 (6 bases). This CDR3 spans 15 amino acids. Looked up from germline, CDR1 is SEHNR and CDR2 is FQNEAQ (reference sequence). The V gene lost 5 bases and the J gene lost 6 bases, with 16 bases spanning the gap. This CDR3 reads CASSATTSWAGELFF. CDR3 in DNA: TGTGCCAGCAGCGCCACGACTAGTTGGGCCGGGGAGCTGTTTTTT.

This clonotype showed up just a few times. This rearrangement joins TRBV24-1 to TRBJ2-2, with 12 bases that match TRBD1. There are 17 residues in the CDR3. J lost 4 bases, V lost 5 bases, and 7 bases had no gene match. Germline-derived CDR1 and CDR2 are KGHDR and SFDVKD. The CDR3 sequence is CATSVWDRGLGTGELFF. In DNA form, the CDR3 reads TGTGCCACCAGTGTATGGGACAGGGGGCTCGGCACCGGGGAGCTGTTTTTT.

The chain joins TRBV28 to TRBJ2-7; the D gene is possibly TRBD1 (5 bases). This CDR3 contains 14 residues. The V gene lost 4 bases and the J gene lost 0 bases, with 10 bases spanning the gap. Germline values: CDR1 MDHEN, CDR2 SYDVKM. The CDR3 spells CASSYRQPSYEQYV. CDR3 nucleotide sequence: TGTGCCAGCAGTTATAGACAGCCCTCCTACGAGCAGTACGTC.

This clonotype showed up just a few times. The J gene is TRBJ2-5, the V gene TRBV5-1; D is uncertain. V was cut by 0 bases and J by 3 bases, with 12 bases left in between. Germline values: CDR1 SGHRS, CDR2 YFSETQ. This CDR3 comprises 15 residues. CDR3 amino acids: CASSLADGTEETQYF. The CDR3 DNA is TGCGCCAGCAGCTTGGCCGACGGAACCGAAGAGACCCAGTACTTC.

The CDR3 DNA follows: TGTGCCACCCTCAAGACAGGGGGCACCGGGGAGACCCAGTACTTC. Amino acids: CATLKTGGTGETQYF. The gene calls are TRBV6-1 and TRBJ2-5; TRBD1 aligns across 10 bases. The CDR3 spans 15 residues. The V gene end was trimmed by 10 bases and the J gene end by 5 bases; junction bases not matched to a gene: 13. In germline, CDR1 is MNHNS, CDR2 SASEGT.

This clonotype appeared a few times. The CDR3 reads CASSQDGNSYNEQFF. The CDR3 region has the DNA TGTGCCAGCAGTCAAGACGGGAACTCCTACAATGAGCAGTTCTTC. The V gene is TRBV12-3 or TRBV12-4, the J gene TRBJ2-1; tentatively, D is TRBD2 (5 bases). CDR3 length: 15 amino acids. V lost 5 bases and J 0 bases, leaving 11 bases between the germline ends.

The chain combines TRBV5-5 with TRBJ2-7, with D possibly matching TRBD1 (6 bases). V lost 5 bases, J lost 7 bases, and 25 bases lay in between. CDR3 length: 16 amino acids. Germline CDR1 reads SGHKS; CDR2 reads YYEKEE (reference sequence). CDR3 protein: CASSYGGLRGRGEQYF. The CDR3 nucleotides are TGTGCCAGCAGTTATGGCGGGTTGAGAGGCAGGGGTGAGCAGTACTTC.

The rearrangement joins TRBV7-2 to TRBJ1-5; tentative D call: TRBD1 (5 bases). This CDR3 comprises 15 residues. Per germline, CDR1 SGHTA and CDR2 FQGNSA. Trimming removed 1 base at V and 10 bases at J, with 17 bases between. The CDR3 spells CASSLVDSSLPPQHF. The CDR3 region has the DNA TGTGCCAGCAGCTTAGTCGACAGTTCCCTCCCCCCCCAGCATTTT.

V is TRBV2 and J is TRBJ2-5, with D unresolved. The germline V gene encodes CDR1 SNHLY and CDR2 FYNNEI. The ends were cut back, 7 bases at V and 0 bases at J, with 3 bases in the middle. This CDR3 contains 11 residues. CDR3 DNA: TGTGCCAGCACGTACCAAGAGACCCAGTACTTC. Its protein is CASTYQETQYF.